The 9 T cell receptor beta chains given below trace back to one sample, sequenced in a study of T cell responses to AZD1222 COVID-19 vaccine. Assay: immunoSEQ multiplex PCR; the TCRdb copy retains only in-frame clones and omits some. This repertoire shows around 80,000 clones, 70% to 90% found once; its top ten account for more than 9%. The starting material was peripheral blood, obtained 28 days after the second AZD1222 dose. Every receptor here comes from an adult who received the AZD1222 COVID-19 vaccine.

The genes are TRBV29-1 and TRBJ1-4, with D tentatively TRBD1 (5 bases). Between the trimmed V and J ends, which lost 4 bases and 8 bases, there was a span of 11 bases. This CDR3 spans 12 amino acids. Germline V gene lookup returns CDR1 SQVTM and CDR2 ANQGSEA. This CDR3 reads CSVVGVEEKLFF. Here the CDR3 DNA reads TGCAGCGTTGTAGGGGTCGAGGAAAAACTGTTTTTT.

The chain uses TRBV4-2 and TRBJ1-4; 9 nucleotides line up with TRBD1. CDR3 length: 16 residues. J gave up 4 bases and V 3 bases, and 6 bases lay outside the gene matches. Germline V gene data show CDR1 as LGHNA and CDR2 as YNFKEQ. CDR3 DNA sequence: TGTGCCAGCAGCCAGGGGGACAGGGTTATTAATGAAAAACTGTTTTTT. It specifies CASSQGDRVINEKLFF.

The J gene is TRBJ2-5, the V gene TRBV13, with 7 bases identical to TRBD1. Trimming removed 4 bases from V and 2 bases from J; junction bases left unmatched: 7. Germline lookup yields CDR1 PRHDT and CDR2 FYEKMQ (reference sequence). This CDR3 is built from 15 residues. The CDR3 protein is CASSSGQVKQETQYF. CDR3 nucleotides: TGTGCCAGCAGCTCAGGACAGGTAAAGCAAGAGACCCAGTACTTC.

The chain joins TRBV3-1 (or the pseudogene TRBV3-2) to TRBJ2-7; unclear D gene. CDR1 is LGHDT and CDR2 is YNNKEL in the germline V gene (reference sequence). The V gene lost 6 bases and the J gene lost 5 bases, with 8 bases spanning the gap. This CDR3 comprises 11 residues. CDR3 nucleotide sequence: TGTGCCAGCAGGACGGGTGACGAGCAGTACTTC. It specifies CASRTGDEQYF.

This clone was observed once. The chain recombines TRBV20-1 with TRBJ1-3, with D uncertain. V shed 5 bases and J shed 3 bases, with 5 bases lying between them. This CDR3 has 11 amino acids. The V gene's germline CDR1 is DFQATT and CDR2 SNEGSKA (reference sequence). The CDR3 nucleotides read TGCAGTGCTTCGGATGGAAACACCATATATTTT. Translating gives CSASDGNTIYF.

The V gene is TRBV9, the J gene TRBJ2-3, with 7 bases lining up with TRBD2. The germline V gene encodes CDR1 SGDLS and CDR2 YYNGEE. V lost 0 bases and J lost 6; bases outside the gene matches: 10. This CDR3 spans 16 amino acids. CDR3 residues: CASSVGTGGSLDTQYF. CDR3 nucleotides: TGTGCCAGCAGCGTAGGTACGGGAGGCTCTCTGGATACGCAGTATTTT.

This chain connects TRBV7-2 to TRBJ1-3, with D possibly being TRBD1 (5 bases). CDR3 length equals 15 residues. The V and J ends lost 7 bases and 0 bases respectively, with 13 bases between them. Germline values: CDR1 SGHTA, CDR2 FQGNSA. The CDR3 DNA sequence: TGTGCCAGCACCTCAGGGTACCCCTCTGGAAACACCATATATTTT. This sequence encodes CASTSGYPSGNTIYF.

This clone came up a few times. Other DNA sequences of this sample code for an identical CDR3. V usage is TRBV25-1 and J usage is TRBJ1-2; the D gene is possibly TRBD1 (5 bases). The CDR3 has 13 amino acids. V lost 8 bases and J 8 bases, leaving 18 bases between the germline ends. The germline V gene encodes CDR1 MGHDK and CDR2 SYGVNS. CDR3 sequence reads: CASQESGRGGYTF. CDR3 in DNA: TGTGCCAGCCAAGAGTCTGGTCGGGGGGGCTACACCTTC.

The V gene is TRBV5-1, the J gene TRBJ1-5; no firm D call. Trimming shortened V by 4 bases and J by 6 bases, and 11 bases separated the two germline ends. CDR1 is SGHRS, CDR2 YFSETQ, per germline. This CDR3 is 13 amino acids long. The CDR3 here is CASSLDGGQPQHF. The CDR3 DNA follows: TGCGCCAGCAGCCTGGACGGTGGTCAGCCCCAGCATTTT.